This T cell receptor (beta chain) was found in a study of T cell responses to AZD1222 COVID-19 vaccine. This CDR3 is 13 amino acids long. Germline V lookup: CDR1 SGHTA, CDR2 FQGNSA. Trimming shortened V by 5 bases and J by 6 bases, and 12 bases separated the two germline ends. Clones were read by immunoSEQ multiplex PCR, and TCRdb kept only the in-frame ones, dropping some. The repertoire holds roughly 100,000 clones, with roughly 82% as singletons. Study-wide findings and caveats: Unmutated variant regions are reportedly the target of nearly half of TCRs that are spike-specific.

Remarks on this clone: Its antigen is not identified.

The sequence was obtained from an adult in good health. J is TRBJ2-3 and V is TRBV7-2; D gene uncertain. Sequencing used peripheral blood, obtained on day 0 of AZD1222 vaccination. The DNA for the CDR3 is TGTGCCAGCAGCCCCCGCCTACTTGATACGCAGTATTTT. It is translated as CASSPRLLDTQYF.